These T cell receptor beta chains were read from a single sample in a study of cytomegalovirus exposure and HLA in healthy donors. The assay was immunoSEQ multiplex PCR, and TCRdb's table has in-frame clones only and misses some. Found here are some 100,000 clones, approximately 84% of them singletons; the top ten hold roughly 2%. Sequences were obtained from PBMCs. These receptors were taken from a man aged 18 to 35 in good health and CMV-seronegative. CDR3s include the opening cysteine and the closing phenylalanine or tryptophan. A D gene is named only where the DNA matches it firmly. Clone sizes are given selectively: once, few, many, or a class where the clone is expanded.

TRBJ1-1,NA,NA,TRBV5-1,CASSLRGRDMNTEAFF,TGCGCCAGCTCCCTTCGTGGTCGGGATATGAACACTGAAGCTTTCTTT
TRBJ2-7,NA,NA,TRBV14,CASSQGEGGEQYF,TGTGCCAGCAGCCAAGGGGAAGGGGGCGAGCAGTACTTC
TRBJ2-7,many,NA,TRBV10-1,CASSRDLSSYEQYF,TGCGCCAGCAGCCGGGACTTAAGCTCCTACGAGCAGTACTTC
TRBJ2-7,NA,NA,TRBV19,CASSIKRFDEQYF,TGTGCCAGTAGCATCAAACGGTTTGACGAGCAGTACTTC
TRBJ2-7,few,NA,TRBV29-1,CSVEERVEGGYEQYF,TGCAGCGTTGAAGAACGGGTGGAAGGTGGCTACGAGCAGTACTTC
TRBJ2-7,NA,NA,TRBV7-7,CASSLAAGANYYEQYF,TGTGCTAGCAGCTTAGCGGCAGGGGCCAATTACTACGAGCAGTACTTC
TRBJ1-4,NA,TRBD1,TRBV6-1,CASSAQGTGNEKLFF,TGTGCCAGCAGTGCCCAAGGGACAGGGAATGAAAAACTGTTTTTT
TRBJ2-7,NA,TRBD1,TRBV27,CASSPWRTGLREQYF,TGTGCCAGCAGCCCCTGGCGGACAGGACTGCGCGAGCAGTACTTC
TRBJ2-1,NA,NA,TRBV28,CASNLSGYYNEQFF,TGTGCCAGCAACCTATCCGGGTACTACAATGAGCAGTTCTTC
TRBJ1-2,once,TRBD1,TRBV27,CASSPPGQGVFGYTF,TGTGCCAGCAGTCCTCCGGGACAGGGGGTCTTTGGCTACACCTTC
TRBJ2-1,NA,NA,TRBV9,CASSASQGTQGDSYNEQFF,TGTGCCAGCAGCGCCTCACAGGGTACCCAAGGGGACTCCTACAATGAGCAGTTCTTC
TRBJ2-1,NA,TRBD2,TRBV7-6,CASSLLSQRGYNEQFF,TGTGCCAGCAGCTTACTTTCCCAGCGGGGGTACAATGAGCAGTTCTTC
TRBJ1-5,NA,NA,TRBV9,CASSEQGENQPQHF,TGTGCCAGCAGCGAACAGGGCGAGAATCAGCCCCAGCATTTT
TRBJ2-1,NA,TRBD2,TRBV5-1,CASRGLGVSEQFF,TGCGCCAGCAGGGGACTAGGTGTGAGTGAGCAGTTCTTC
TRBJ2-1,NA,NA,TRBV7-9,CASSQTPTNEQFF,TGTGCCAGCAGTCAGACACCTACCAATGAGCAGTTCTTC
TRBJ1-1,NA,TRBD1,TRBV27,CASSLSGTGQTEAFF,TGTGCCAGCAGTTTATCTGGGACAGGGCAAACTGAAGCTTTCTTT
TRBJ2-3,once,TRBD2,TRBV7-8,CASSRTGLAGGTDTQYF,TGTGCCAGCAGCAGGACGGGACTAGCGGGAGGAACAGATACGCAGTATTTT
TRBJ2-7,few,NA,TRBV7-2,CASSRETGTYEQYF,TGTGCCAGCAGCCGAGAAACAGGAACCTACGAGCAGTACTTC
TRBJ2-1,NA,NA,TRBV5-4,CASSSGVRTDNEQFF,TGTGCCAGCAGCTCGGGTGTACGGACAGACAATGAGCAGTTCTTC
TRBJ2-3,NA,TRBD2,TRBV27,CASSLLAGAGATDTQYF,TGTGCCAGCAGTTTGCTAGCGGGAGCGGGGGCCACAGATACGCAGTATTTT
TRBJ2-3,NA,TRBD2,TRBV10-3,CAISEYSGRAESQYF,TGTGCCATCAGTGAGTATAGCGGGAGGGCCGAATCGCAGTATTTT
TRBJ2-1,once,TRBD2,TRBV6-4,CASNPTSGSGGEQFF,TGTGCCAGCAATCCGACTAGCGGGAGTGGGGGTGAGCAGTTCTTC
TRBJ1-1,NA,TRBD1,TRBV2,CATRDRGFSGNTEAFF,TGTGCCACCCGGGACAGGGGATTCTCGGGGAACACTGAAGCTTTCTTT
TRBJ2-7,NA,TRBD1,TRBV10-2,CASSTGAYEQYF,TGCGCCAGCTCGACAGGGGCTTACGAGCAGTACTTC
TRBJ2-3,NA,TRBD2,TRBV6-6,CASSLLGLAFTDTQYF,TGTGCCAGCAGTTTACTCGGACTAGCGTTCACAGATACGCAGTATTTT
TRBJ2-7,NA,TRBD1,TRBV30,CAWTLTGLIYEQYF,TGTGCCTGGACCCTGACAGGGTTGATCTACGAGCAGTACTTC
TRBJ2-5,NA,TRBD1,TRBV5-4,CASSPRTGQETQYF,TGTGCCAGCAGCCCCAGGACAGGTCAAGAGACCCAGTACTTC
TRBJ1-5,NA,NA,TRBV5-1,CASSLASEGGRKHF,TGCGCCAGCAGCTTGGCCAGTGAAGGCGGGAGAAAGCATTTT
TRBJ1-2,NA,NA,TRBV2,CASRMDSPEGYTF,TGTGCCAGCAGGATGGACAGCCCCGAGGGCTACACCTTC
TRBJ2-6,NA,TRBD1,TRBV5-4,CASSSPTGRTVGANVLTF,TGTGCCAGCAGCTCACCGACAGGGAGAACAGTGGGGGCCAACGTCCTGACTTTC
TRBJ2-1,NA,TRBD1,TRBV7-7,CASSVGTDSYNEQFF,TGTGCTAGCAGCGTAGGGACAGATTCCTACAATGAGCAGTTCTTC
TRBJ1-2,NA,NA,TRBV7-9,CASSLLPTWAEDGGHTF,TGTGCCAGCAGCTTACTCCCGACATGGGCGGAGGATGGGGGCCACACCTTC